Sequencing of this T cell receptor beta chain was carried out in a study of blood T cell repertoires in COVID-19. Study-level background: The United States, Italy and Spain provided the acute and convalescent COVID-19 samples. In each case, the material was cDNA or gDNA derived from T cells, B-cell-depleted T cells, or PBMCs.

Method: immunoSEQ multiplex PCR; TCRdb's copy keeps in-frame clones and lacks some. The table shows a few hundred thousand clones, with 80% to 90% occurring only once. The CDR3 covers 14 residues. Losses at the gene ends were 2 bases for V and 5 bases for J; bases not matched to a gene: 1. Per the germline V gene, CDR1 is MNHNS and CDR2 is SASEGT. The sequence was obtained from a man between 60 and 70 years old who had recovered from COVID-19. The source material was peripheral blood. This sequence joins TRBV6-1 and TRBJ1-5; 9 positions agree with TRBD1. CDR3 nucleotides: TGTGCCAGCAGTGAATACAGGGGGCATCAGCCCCAGCATTTT. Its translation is CASSEYRGHQPQHF.